This T cell receptor (beta chain) was found in a study of monozygotic twins with cystic fibrosis (dated by TCRdb to about 2021). At the level of the whole study: About 3 micrograms of fragmented DNA went through roughly 15 PCR cycles to produce barcoded libraries. Made up mostly of children and adolescents, the cohort included ten female and six male twin pairs ranging in age from roughly 2.0 to 36.4 years, with a median of roughly 9 years. To assess genetic influence on V and J gene usage, the study compared TCR beta repertoires within and across 16 monozygotic twin pairs with cystic fibrosis. On the day of blood sampling, twins were ranked among approximately 990 cohort participants for weight-for-height and for FEVPerc (FEV1 disease centile). Data for three of the twin pairs had already been reported earlier in a different context.

This clone was seen once. Its antigen specificity is not known. The input lacks base qualities; no much larger clone sits a single base away. Following the manufacturer's instructions, TCR beta CDR3 regions were amplified by multiplex PCR with the immunoSEQ immune profiling system. An Illumina NextSeq system was used to carry out the sequencing. As for the authors' bioinformatics: The immunoSEQ Analyzer platform handled processing of the sequence data, and clonality was calculated by taking the square root of Simpson's index of productive rearrangements. V and J usage similarity was measured by Jensen-Shannon distance, and CDR3 generation probabilities were computed with OLGA. Shared CDR3 sequences were searched against the immuneACCESS database (August 2020) and VDJdb (December 2020). TCRdb provides this immuneACCESS table in a form limited to in-frame rearrangements. Some clones are lacking; in checked studies, under half of them reflect an unresolved V gene, and why the rest are absent is not known. D and trimming come from the DNA, and the V and J calls and clone size come from that table. The sample table contains more than 9,500 clones; only one count was recorded for around 90% of them. 5% to 6.5% of the sample lies in the top ten.

The CDR1 and CDR2 encoded by the germline V gene are MNHEY and SVGAGI. V is pruned by 9 bases and J by 0 bases, leaving 6 bases of the junction without a gene match. From cysteine to phenylalanine, the CDR3 is 15 amino acids long. Only the CDR3 region is kept as DNA, spanning 45 bases read in frame from base 1. The twin pairs came from the European Cystic Fibrosis Twin and Sibling Study Cohort, which recruited patients from about 160 CF clinics across 14 European countries. Zygosity and CFTR genotype were confirmed in-house, and zygosity was tested by multiplex PCR of nine short tandem repeat loci. Peripheral blood was sampled from each twin, and clinical parameters were recorded on the day of blood sampling. Phenol/chloroform extraction was used to isolate genomic DNA from peripheral blood cells, and the DNA was then kept in TE buffer at 4 degrees C. Paper-wide results and their limitations: Simpson clonality was found to be generally low (median approximately 0.01), suggesting a naive-dominated repertoire, although higher clonality was observed in the most severely affected patients. The cohort was small, and the number of shared CDR3s showed no association with age, concordance or disease severity. Nucleotide-identical clonotype sharing was significantly higher within monozygotic CF twin pairs than between unrelated CF individuals (P = 0.000026, Mann-Whitney). In 13 of 16 pairs, V gene usage most closely resembled the co-twin's, and the same held for J usage in 8 of 16 pairs, a pattern suggesting genetic constraints.

This TCR derives from a boy younger than 10 with cystic fibrosis. The sample taken for sequencing was blood. The chain is assembled from TRBV6-5 and TRBJ2-5; TRBD2 lines up with 11 middle nucleotides. The CDR3 reads as follows: CASSRLAGYQETQYF. Read as DNA, the sequence is TGTGCCAGTTCGAGACTAGCGGGGTACCAAGAGACCCAGTACTTC.